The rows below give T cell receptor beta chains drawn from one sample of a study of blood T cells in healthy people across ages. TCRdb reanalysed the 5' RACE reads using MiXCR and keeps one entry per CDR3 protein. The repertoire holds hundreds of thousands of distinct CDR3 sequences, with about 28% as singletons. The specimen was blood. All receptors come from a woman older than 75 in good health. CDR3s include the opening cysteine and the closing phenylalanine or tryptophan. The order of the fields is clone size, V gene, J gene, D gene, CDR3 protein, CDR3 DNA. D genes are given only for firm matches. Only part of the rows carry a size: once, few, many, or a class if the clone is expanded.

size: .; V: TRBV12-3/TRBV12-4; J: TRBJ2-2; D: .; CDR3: CASSPKLLGRTGELFF; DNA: TGTGCCAGCAGCCCTAAGCTACTAGGAAGAACGGGGGAGCTGTTTTTT
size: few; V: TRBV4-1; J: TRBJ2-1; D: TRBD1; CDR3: CASSPTPRQGRTAHNEQFF; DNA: TGCGCCAGCAGCCCGACCCCTCGACAGGGTAGAACCGCTCACAATGAGCAGTTCTTC
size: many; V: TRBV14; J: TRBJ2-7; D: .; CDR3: CASSQGPTPPYEQYF; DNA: TGTGCCAGCAGCCAAGGGCCAACTCCCCCCTACGAGCAGTACTTC
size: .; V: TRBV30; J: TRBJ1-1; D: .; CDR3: CAWKSNTEAFF; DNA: TGTGCCTGGAAATCGAACACTGAAGCTTTCTTT
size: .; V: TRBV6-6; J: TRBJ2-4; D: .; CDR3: CASTDSFMAKNIQYF; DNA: TGTGCCAGCACCGACAGTTTTATGGCCAAAAACATTCAGTACTTC
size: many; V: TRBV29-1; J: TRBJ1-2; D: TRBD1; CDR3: CSVDAGQGVLGNTF; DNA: TGCAGCGTTGACGCGGGACAGGGAGTCCTTGGGAACACCTTC
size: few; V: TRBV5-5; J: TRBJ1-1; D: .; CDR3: CASSLGGLDSEAFF; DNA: TGTGCCAGCAGCTTGGGGGGGTTGGATTCTGAAGCTTTCTTT
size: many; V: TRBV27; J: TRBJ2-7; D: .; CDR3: CASTPLQGSIEQYF; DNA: TGTGCCAGCACCCCTTTGCAAGGCAGTATCGAGCAGTACTTC
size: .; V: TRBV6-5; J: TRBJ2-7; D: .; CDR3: CASSVPGAPYEQYF; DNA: TGTGCCAGCAGTGTCCCAGGGGCCCCCTACGAGCAGTACTTC
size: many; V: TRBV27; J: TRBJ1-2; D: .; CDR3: CASSSNGGDSRHYTF; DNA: TGTGCCAGCAGTTCTAATGGGGGTGATAGTAGACACTACACCTTC
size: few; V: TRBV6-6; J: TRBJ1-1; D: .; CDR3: CASSMTDATTEAFF; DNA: TGTGCCAGCAGTATGACGGACGCGACCACTGAAGCTTTCTTT
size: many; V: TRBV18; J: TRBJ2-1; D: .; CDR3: CASSPQGNNEQFF; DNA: TGTGCCAGCTCACCACAGGGAAACAATGAGCAGTTCTTC
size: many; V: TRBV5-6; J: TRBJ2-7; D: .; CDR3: CASSQEPGPILSYEQYF; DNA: TGTGCCAGCAGCCAAGAGCCAGGGCCCATCCTCTCCTACGAGCAGTACTTC
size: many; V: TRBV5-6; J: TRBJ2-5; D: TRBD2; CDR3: CASNKRGGPLEETQYF; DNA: TGTGCCAGCAACAAGCGGGGGGGCCCCTTGGAGGAGACCCAGTACTTC
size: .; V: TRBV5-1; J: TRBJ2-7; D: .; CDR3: CASSLGSARYEQYF; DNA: TGCGCCAGCAGCTTGGGTTCCGCGAGATACGAGCAGTACTTC
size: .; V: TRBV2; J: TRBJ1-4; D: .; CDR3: CASSIAGRNEKLFF; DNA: TGTGCCAGCTCTATAGCAGGGCGGAATGAAAAACTGTTTTTT
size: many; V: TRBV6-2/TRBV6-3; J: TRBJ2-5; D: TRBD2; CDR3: CASSYSRRINPTSGGNQETQYF; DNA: TGTGCCAGCAGTTACTCCAGAAGAATAAATCCGACTAGCGGGGGAAACCAAGAGACCCAGTACTTC
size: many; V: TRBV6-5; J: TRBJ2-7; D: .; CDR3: CASSYSPDGYEQYF; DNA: TGTGCCAGCAGTTACTCTCCGGACGGCTACGAGCAGTACTTC
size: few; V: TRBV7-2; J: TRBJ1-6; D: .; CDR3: CASSPQGSPLHF; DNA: TGTGCCAGCAGTCCGCAGGGGTCACCCCTCCACTTT
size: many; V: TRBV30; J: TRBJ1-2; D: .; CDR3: CAWSSGVSYGYTF; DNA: TGTGCCTGGTCAAGCGGGGTGAGCTATGGCTACACCTTC
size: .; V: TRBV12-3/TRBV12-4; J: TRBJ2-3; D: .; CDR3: CASSLGLGTDVQYF; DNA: TGTGCCAGCAGTTTGGGTTTGGGCACAGATGTGCAATATTTT
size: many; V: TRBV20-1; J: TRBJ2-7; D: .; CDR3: CSARRGGSYEQYF; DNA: TGCAGTGCTAGAAGGGGGGGCTCCTACGAGCAGTACTTC
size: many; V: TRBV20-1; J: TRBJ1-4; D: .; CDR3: CSAKSEKGPIATNEKLFF; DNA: TGCAGTGCCAAGAGTGAGAAGGGGCCAATTGCAACTAATGAAAAACTGTTTTTT
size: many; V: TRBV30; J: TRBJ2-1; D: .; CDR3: CAWNFLRGEQFF; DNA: TGTGCCTGGAACTTCCTCAGGGGTGAGCAGTTCTTC
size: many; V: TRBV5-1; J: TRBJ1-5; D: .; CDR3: CASSLDGGNNQPQHF; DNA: TGCGCCAGCAGCTTGGACGGGGGGAATAATCAGCCCCAGCATTTT
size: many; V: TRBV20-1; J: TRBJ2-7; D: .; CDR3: CSARRQGIYEQYF; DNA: TGCAGTGCTAGACGGCAGGGAATCTACGAGCAGTACTTC
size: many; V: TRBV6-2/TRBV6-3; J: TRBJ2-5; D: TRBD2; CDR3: CASSPIAGGHQETQYF; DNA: TGTGCCAGCAGTCCCATAGCGGGGGGTCATCAAGAGACCCAGTACTTC
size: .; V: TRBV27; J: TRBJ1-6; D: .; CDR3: CASSLSRQDLSSPLHF; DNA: TGTGCCAGCAGTTTATCGAGGCAGGACCTAAGTTCACCCCTCCACTTT
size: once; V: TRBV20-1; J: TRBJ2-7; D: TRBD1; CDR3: CSAREGQGTYEQYF; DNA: TGCAGTGCTAGAGAAGGACAGGGTACCTACGAGCAGTACTTC
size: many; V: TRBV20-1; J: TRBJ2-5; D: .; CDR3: CSAGGRGAQETQYF; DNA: TGCAGTGCTGGGGGACGGGGGGCCCAAGAGACCCAGTACTTC
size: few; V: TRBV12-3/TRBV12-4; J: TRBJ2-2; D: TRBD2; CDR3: CASSLGLVTAGELFF; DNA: TGTGCCAGCAGTTTGGGACTAGTTACGGCCGGGGAGCTGTTTTTT
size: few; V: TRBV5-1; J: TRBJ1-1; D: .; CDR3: CASSLTAQDNTEAFF; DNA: TGCGCCAGCAGCTTGACTGCACAGGACAACACTGAAGCTTTCTTT
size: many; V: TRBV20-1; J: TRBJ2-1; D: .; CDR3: CSALDRGRVDEQFF; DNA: TGCAGTGCCCTAGACCGGGGGCGGGTGGATGAGCAGTTCTTC
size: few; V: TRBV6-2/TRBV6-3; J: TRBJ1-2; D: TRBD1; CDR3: CASTETGAVMKDGYTF; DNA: TGTGCCAGCACGGAGACAGGGGCTGTTATGAAGGATGGCTACACCTTC
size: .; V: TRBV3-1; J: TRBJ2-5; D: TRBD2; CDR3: CASSFRLAGRETQYF; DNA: TGTGCCAGCAGCTTCAGACTAGCGGGACGGGAGACCCAGTACTTC
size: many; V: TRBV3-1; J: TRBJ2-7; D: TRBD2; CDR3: CASSPGSGGSYEQYF; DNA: TGTGCCAGCAGCCCAGGGAGCGGGGGGTCCTACGAGCAGTACTTC
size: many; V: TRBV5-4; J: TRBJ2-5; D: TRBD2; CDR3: CASSYGGLAGRETQYF; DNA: TGTGCCAGCAGCTATGGAGGACTAGCTGGCCGGGAGACCCAGTACTTC
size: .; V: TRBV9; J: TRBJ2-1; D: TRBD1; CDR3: CASSERGQGAYNEQFF; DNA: TGTGCCAGCAGCGAGAGGGGACAGGGGGCCTACAATGAGCAGTTCTTC
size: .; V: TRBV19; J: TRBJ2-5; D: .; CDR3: CASRRTDFQETQYF; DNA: TGTGCCAGTAGGCGGACGGATTTCCAAGAGACCCAGTACTTC
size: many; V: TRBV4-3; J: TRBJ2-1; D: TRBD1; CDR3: CASSQDLGAGGRSNEQFF; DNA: TGCGCCAGCAGCCAAGATCTCGGGGCAGGGGGAAGGTCGAATGAGCAGTTCTTC
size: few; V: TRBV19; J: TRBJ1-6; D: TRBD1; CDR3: CASRFTGTGGADNSPLHF; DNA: TGTGCCAGTAGATTTACCGGGACAGGGGGCGCGGATAATTCACCCCTCCACTTT
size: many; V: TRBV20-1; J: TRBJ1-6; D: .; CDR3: CSAPWGGRAGSPLHF; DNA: TGCAGTGCCCCTTGGGGTGGCAGGGCGGGATCACCCCTCCACTTT
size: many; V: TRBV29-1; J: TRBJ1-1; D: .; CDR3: CSVPEAFF; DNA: TGCAGCGTTCCTGAAGCTTTCTTT
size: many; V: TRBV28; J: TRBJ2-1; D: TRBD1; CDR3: CASSLRGQSSYNEQFF; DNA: TGTGCCAGCAGTTTACGGGGACAGAGCTCCTACAATGAGCAGTTCTTC
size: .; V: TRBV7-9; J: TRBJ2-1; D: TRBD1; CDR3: CASSSRDRGETQFF; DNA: TGTGCCAGCAGCTCTCGGGACAGGGGAGAGACCCAGTTCTTC
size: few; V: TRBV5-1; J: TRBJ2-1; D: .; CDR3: CASSLARGYEQFF; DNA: TGCGCCAGCAGCTTGGCGCGGGGCTACGAGCAGTTCTTC
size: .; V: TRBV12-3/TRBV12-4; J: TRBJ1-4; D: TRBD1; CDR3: CASSLDRGNNEKLFF; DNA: TGTGCCAGCAGTTTAGACAGGGGCAATAATGAAAAACTGTTTTTT
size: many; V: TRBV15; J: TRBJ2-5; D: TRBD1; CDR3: CATSSWTGGVSKTQYF; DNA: TGTGCCACCAGCAGTTGGACAGGGGGCGTTTCGAAGACCCAGTACTTC
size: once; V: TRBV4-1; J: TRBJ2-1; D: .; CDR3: CASSHEPGLAPREQFF; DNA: TGCGCCAGCAGCCATGAACCGGGACTGGCACCGCGTGAGCAGTTCTTC
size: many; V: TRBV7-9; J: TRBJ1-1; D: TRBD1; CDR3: CASSLGQGAFGTEAFF; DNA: TGTGCCAGCAGCCTGGGACAGGGGGCTTTCGGCACTGAAGCTTTCTTT
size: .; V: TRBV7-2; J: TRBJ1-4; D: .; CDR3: CASSDSGTTNGKLFF; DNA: TGTGCCAGCAGCGATTCAGGGACAACTAATGGAAAACTGTTTTTT
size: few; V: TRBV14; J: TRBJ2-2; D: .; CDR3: CASSQASPGELFF; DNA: TGTGCCAGCAGCCAAGCAAGCCCCGGGGAGCTGTTTTTT